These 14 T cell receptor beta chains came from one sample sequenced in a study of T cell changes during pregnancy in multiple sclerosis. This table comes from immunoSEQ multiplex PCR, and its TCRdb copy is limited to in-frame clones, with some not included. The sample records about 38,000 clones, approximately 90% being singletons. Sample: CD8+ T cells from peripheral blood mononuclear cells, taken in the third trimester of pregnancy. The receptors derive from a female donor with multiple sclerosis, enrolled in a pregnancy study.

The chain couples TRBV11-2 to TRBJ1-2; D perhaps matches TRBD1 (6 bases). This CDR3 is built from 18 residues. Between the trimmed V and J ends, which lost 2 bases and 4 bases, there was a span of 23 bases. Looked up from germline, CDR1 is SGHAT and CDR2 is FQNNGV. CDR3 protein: CASSLKSSPGHLIYGYTF. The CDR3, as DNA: TGTGCCAGCAGCTTAAAATCTTCCCCGGGACATCTAATCTATGGCTACACCTTC.

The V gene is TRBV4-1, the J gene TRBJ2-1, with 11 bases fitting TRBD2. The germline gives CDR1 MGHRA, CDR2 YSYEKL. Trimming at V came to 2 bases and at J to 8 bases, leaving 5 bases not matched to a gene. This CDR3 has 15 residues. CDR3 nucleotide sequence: TGCGCCAGCAGCCAAATTAGCGGGGGGGCGCATGAGCAGTTCTTC. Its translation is CASSQISGGAHEQFF.

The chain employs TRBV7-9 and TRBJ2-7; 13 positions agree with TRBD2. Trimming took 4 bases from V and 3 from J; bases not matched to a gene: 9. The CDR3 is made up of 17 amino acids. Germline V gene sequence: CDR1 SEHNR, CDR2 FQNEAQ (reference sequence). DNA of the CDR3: TGTGCCAGCAGCTCGACTATGACTAGCGGGGGGCTCTACGAGCAGTACTTC. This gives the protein CASSSTMTSGGLYEQYF. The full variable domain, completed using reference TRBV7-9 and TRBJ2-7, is DTGVSQNPRHKITKRGQNVTFRCDPISEHNRLYWYRQTLGQGPEFLTYFQNEAQLEKSRLLSDRFSAERPKGSFSTLEIQRTEQGDSAMYLCASSSTMTSGGLYEQYFGPGTRLTVT.

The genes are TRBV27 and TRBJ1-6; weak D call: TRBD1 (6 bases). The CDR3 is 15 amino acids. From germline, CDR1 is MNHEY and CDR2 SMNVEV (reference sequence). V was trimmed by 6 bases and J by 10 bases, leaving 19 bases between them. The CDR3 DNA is TGTGCCAGCAGAACCCTGGGGGGGCACTGGTCACCCCTCCACTTT. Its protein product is CASRTLGGHWSPLHF.

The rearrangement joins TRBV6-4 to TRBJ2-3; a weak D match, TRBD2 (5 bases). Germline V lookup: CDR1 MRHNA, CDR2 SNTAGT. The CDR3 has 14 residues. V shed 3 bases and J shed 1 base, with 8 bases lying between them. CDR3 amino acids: CASSDSAGTDTQYF. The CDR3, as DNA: TGTGCCAGCAGTGATAGCGCGGGCACAGATACGCAGTATTTT.

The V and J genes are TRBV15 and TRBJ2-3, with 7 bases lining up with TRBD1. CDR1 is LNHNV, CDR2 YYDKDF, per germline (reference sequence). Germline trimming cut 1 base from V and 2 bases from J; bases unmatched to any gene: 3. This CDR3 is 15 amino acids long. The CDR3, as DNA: TGTGCCACCAGCAGAGGTGGACAGGACACAGATACGCAGTATTTT. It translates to CATSRGGQDTDTQYF.

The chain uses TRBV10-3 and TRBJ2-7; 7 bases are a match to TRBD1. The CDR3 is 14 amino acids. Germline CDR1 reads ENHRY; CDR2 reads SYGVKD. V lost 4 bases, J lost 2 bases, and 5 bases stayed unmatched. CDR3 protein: CAISVGTEAYEQYF. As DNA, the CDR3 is TGTGCCATCAGTGTTGGGACAGAGGCCTACGAGCAGTACTTC.

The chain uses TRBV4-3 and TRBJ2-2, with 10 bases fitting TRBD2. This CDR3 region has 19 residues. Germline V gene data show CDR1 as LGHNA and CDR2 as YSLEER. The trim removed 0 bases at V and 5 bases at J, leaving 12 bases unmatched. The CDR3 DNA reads TGCGCCAGCAGCCAAGATCAGAGTAGCGGGGGGCCAGGGACCGGGGAGCTGTTTTTT. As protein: CASSQDQSSGGPGTGELFF.

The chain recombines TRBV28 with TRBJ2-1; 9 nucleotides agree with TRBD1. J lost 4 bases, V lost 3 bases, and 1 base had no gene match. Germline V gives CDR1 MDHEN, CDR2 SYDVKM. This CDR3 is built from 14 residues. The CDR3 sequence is CASSLDRGYNEQFF. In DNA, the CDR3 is TGTGCCAGCAGTTTGGACAGGGGATACAATGAGCAGTTCTTC.

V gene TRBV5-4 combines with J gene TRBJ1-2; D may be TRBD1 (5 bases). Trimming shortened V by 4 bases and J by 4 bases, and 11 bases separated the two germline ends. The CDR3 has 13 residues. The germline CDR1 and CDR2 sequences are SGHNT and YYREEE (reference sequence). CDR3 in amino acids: CASSGRAAYGYTF. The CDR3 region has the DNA TGTGCCAGCAGCGGCAGGGCCGCCTATGGCTACACCTTC.

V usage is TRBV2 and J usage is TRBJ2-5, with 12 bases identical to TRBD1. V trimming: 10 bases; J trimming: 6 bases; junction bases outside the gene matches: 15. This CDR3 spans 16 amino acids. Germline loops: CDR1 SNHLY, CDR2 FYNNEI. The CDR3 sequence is CAIPGRGQGALKTQYF. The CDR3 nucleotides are TGTGCCATCCCAGGACGGGGACAGGGGGCATTAAAGACCCAGTACTTC.

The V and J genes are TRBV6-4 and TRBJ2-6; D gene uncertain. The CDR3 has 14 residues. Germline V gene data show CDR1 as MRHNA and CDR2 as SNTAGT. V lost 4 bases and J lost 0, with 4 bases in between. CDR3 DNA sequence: TGTGCCAGCAGTGCGGTCTCTGGGGCCAACGTCCTGACTTTC. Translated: CASSAVSGANVLTF.

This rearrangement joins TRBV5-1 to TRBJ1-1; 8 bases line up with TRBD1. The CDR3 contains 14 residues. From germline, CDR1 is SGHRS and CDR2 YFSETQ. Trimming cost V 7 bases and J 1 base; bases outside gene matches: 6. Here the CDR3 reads CASLDGTGNTEAFF. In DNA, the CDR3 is TGCGCCAGCCTTGACGGGACAGGGAACACTGAAGCTTTCTTT. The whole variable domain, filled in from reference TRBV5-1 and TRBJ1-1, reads KAGVTQTPRYLIKTRGQQVTLSCSPISGHRSVSWYQQTPGQGLQFLFEYFSETQRNKGNFPGRFSGRQFSNSRSEMNVSTLELGDSALYLCASLDGTGNTEAFFGQGTRLTVV.

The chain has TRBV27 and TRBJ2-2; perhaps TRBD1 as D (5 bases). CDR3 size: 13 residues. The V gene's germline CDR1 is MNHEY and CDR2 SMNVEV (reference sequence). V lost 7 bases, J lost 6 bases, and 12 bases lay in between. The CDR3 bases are TGTGCCAGCAAGGGATCCAGGGCCGGGGAGCTGTTTTTT. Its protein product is CASKGSRAGELFF.